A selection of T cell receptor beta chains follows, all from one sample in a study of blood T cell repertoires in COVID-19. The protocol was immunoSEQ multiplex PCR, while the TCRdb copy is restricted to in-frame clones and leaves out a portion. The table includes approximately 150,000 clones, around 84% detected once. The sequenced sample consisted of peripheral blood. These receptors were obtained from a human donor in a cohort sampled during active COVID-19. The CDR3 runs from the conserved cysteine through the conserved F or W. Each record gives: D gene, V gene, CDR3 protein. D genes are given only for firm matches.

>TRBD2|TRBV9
CASSSRTSGEQNEQFF
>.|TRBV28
CASSFVRRSGVAGELFF
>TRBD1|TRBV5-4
CASSLGQGKPNTEAFF
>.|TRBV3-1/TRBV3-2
CASSQDPAGGELFF
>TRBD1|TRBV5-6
CASSTGQARPRDTQYF
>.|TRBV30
CAWSLGQQTYF
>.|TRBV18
CASSPAVSYEQYF
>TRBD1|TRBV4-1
CASSQGTGFNQPQHF
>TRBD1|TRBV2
CASISTGVHHNEQFF
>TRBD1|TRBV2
CASQRDSSNQPQHF
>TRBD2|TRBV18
CASSPGTSGRANEQFF
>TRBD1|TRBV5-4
CASSLAQQGVRYNEQFF
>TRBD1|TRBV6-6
CASSSMGQGAWNEQFF
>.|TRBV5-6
CASSLAVQETQYF
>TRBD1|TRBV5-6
CASSLTGGDEKLFF
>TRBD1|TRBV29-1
CSVVGTGGRNEQFF
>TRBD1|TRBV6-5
CASSFTTGGPTGELFF
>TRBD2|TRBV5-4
CASSSLGTSGGARNEQFF
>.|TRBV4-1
CASSQVLAPTDTQYF
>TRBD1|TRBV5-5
CASTPGTGANTGELFF
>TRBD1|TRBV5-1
CASSVPTGHPDTQYF
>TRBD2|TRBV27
CASSLYLAGGSYNEQFF
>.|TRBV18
CASSPGQTRDYGYTF
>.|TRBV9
CASSPTTGVDTEAFF
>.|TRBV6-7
CASSRGRARGYEQYF
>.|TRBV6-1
CASSENGGSGSPLHF
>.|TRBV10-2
CASSESRGREADTQYF
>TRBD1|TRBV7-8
CASSLRTGGNTEAFF
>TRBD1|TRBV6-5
CASSSLDRGSYNEQFF
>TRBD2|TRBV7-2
CASSPAGFEAGELFF
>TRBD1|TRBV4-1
CASSDTQGADEKLFF
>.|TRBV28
CASSMARDNQPQHF
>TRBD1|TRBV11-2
CASSLDHTGQGVEAFF
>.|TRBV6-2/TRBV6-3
CASSPKNTGELFF
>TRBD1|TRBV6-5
CASIQRGTDYGYTF
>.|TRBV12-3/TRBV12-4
CASTLGTSQPQHF
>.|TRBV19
CASSPEGYYGYTF
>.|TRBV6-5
CASLGPWREKLFF
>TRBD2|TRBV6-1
CASSSRTSKGETQYF
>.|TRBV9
CASSPRLSQETQYF
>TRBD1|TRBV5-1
CASRQQGAMADTQYF
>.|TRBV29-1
CSGRQRGGTEAFF
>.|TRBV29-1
CSVEGGGKLFF
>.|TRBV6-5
CASRRTGSYYGYTF
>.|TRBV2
CASELETSYEQYF
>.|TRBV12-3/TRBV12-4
CASSFRVSYGYTF